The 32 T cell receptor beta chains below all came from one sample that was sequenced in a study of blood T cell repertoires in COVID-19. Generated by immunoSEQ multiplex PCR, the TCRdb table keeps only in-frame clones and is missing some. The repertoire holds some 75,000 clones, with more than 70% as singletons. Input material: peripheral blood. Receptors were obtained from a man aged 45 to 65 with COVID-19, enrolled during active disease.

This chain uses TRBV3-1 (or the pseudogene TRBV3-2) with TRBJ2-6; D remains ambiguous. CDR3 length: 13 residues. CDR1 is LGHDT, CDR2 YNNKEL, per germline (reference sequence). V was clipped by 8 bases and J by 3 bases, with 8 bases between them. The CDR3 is CASEARGANVLTF. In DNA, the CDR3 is TGTGCCAGCGAGGCCCGTGGGGCCAACGTCCTGACTTTC.

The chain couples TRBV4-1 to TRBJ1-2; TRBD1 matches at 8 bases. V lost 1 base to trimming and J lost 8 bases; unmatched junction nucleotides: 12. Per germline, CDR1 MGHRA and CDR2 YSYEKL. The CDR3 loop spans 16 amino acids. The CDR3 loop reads CASSQVAGTGVWGYTF. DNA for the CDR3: TGCGCCAGCAGCCAAGTCGCCGGGACAGGAGTTTGGGGCTACACCTTC.

The CDR3: CASSLGGDEQYF. DNA for the CDR3: TGCGCCAGCAGCTTGGGCGGAGATGAGCAGTACTTC. The chain uses TRBV5-1 and TRBJ2-7; no clear D. V lost 0 bases, J lost 7 bases, and 8 bases lay in between. This CDR3 comprises 12 residues. Germline CDR1 is SGHRS and CDR2 is YFSETQ.

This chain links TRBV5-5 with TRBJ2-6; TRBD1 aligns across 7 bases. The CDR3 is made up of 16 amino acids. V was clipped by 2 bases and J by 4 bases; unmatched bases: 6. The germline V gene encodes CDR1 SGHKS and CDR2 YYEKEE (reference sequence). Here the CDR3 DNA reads TGTGCCAGCAGCTTCGAGGACAGGCCAGGGGCCAACGTCCTGACTTTC. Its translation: CASSFEDRPGANVLTF.

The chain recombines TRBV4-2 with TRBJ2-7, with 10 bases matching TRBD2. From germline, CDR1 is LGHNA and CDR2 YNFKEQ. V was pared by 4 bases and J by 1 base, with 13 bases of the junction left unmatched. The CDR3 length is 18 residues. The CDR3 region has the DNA TGTGCCAGCAGCCTCCTAAGTCGGCTAGCGGGAGAATCCTACGAGCAGTACTTC. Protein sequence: CASSLLSRLAGESYEQYF.

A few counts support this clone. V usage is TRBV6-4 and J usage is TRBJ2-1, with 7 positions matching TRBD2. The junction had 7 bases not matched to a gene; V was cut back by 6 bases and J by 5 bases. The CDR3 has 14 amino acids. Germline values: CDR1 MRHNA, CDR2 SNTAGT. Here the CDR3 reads CASSLGEGHNEQFF. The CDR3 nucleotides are TGTGCCAGCAGCTTGGGGGAGGGCCACAATGAGCAGTTCTTC.

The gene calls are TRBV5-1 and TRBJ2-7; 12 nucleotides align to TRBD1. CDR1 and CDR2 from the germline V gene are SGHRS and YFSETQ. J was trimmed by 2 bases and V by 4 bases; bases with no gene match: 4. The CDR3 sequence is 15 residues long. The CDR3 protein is CASSPGQGATYEQYF. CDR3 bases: TGCGCCAGCAGCCCGGGACAGGGGGCCACCTACGAGCAGTACTTC.

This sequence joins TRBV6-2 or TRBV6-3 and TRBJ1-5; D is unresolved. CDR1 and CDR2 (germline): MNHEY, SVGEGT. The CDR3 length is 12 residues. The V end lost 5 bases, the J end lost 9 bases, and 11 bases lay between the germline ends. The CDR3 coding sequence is TGTGCCAGCAGTCAGGCCGTACTGCCCCAGCATTTT. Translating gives CASSQAVLPQHF.

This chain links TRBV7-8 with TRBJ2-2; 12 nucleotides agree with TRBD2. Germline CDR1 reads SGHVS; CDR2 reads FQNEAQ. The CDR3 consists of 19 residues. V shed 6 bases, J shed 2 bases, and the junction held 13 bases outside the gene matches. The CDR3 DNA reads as TGTGCCAGCAGTCCTCGGACTAGCGGGAAAGGGGCAAACACCGGGGAGCTGTTTTTT. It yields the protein CASSPRTSGKGANTGELFF. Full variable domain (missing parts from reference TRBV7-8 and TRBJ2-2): GAGVSQSPRYKVAKRGQDVALRCDPISGHVSLFWYQQALGQGPEFLTYFQNEAQLDKSGLPSDRFFAERPEGSVSTLKIQRTQQEDSAVYLCASSPRTSGKGANTGELFFGEGSRLTVL.

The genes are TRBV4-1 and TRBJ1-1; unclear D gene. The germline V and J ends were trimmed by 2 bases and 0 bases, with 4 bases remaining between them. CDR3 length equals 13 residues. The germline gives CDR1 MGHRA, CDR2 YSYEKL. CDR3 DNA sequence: TGCGCCAGCAGCCAAACAGTGAACACTGAAGCTTTCTTT. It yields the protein CASSQTVNTEAFF.

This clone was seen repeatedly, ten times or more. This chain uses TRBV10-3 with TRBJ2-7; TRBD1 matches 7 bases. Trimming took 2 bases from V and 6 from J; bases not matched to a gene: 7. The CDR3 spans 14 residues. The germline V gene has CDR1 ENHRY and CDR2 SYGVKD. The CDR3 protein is CAISETGDVGEQYF. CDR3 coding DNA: TGTGCCATCAGTGAGACAGGGGACGTGGGCGAGCAGTACTTC.

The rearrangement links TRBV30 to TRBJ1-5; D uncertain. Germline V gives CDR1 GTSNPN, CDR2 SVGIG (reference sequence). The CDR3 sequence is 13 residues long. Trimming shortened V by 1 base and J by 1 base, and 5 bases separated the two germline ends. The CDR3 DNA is TGTGCCTGGAGTGGCGGGAGCAATCAGCCCCAGCATTTT. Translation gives CAWSGGSNQPQHF.

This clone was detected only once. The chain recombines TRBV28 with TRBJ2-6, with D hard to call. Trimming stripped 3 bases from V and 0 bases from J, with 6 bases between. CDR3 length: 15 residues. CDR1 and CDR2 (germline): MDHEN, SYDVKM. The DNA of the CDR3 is TGTGCCAGCAGTTTTAGTTTCTCTGGGGCCAACGTCCTGACTTTC. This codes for CASSFSFSGANVLTF.

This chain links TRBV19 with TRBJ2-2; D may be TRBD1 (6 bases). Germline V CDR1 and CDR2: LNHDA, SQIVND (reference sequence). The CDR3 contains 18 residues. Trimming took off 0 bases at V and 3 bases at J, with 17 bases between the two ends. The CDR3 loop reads CASSIDRGRNSYTGELFF. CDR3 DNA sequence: TGTGCCAGTAGTATAGACAGGGGCCGTAACTCCTACACCGGGGAGCTGTTTTTT.

The CDR3 region is CASRGLGANVLTF. In DNA form, the CDR3 reads TGCGCCAGCAGGGGACTCGGGGCCAACGTCCTGACTTTC. The chain employs TRBV10-2 and TRBJ2-6, with a weak D call TRBD2 (6 bases). CDR1 is WSHSY, CDR2 SAAADI, per germline. With 6 bases removed from V and 4 bases from J, the gap between germline ends came to 7 bases. The CDR3 is 13 residues long.

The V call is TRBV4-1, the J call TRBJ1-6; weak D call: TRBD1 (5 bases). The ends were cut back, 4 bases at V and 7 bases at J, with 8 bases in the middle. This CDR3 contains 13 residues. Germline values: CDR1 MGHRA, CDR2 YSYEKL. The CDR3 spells CASSLQENSPLHF. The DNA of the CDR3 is TGCGCCAGCAGCCTACAGGAGAATTCACCCCTCCACTTT.

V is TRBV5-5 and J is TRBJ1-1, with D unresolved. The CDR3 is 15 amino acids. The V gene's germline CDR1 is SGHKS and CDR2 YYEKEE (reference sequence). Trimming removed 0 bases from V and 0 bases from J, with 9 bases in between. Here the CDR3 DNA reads TGTGCCAGCAGCTTGGGCCCGGAGATGAACACTGAAGCTTTCTTT. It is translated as CASSLGPEMNTEAFF.

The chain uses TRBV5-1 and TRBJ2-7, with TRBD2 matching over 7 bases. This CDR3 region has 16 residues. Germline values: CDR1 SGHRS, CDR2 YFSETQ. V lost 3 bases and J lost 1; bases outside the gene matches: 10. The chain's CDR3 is CASSSGLGPTSYEQYF. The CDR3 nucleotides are TGCGCCAGCAGCTCCGGACTAGGCCCCACTTCCTACGAGCAGTACTTC.

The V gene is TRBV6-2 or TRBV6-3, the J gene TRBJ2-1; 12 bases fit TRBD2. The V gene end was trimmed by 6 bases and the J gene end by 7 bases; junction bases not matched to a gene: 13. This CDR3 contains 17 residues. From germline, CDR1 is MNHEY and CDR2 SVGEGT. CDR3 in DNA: TGTGCCAGCAGCTCCCGACTAGCGGGAGCAGGAAGAAATGAGCAGTTCTTC. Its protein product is CASSSRLAGAGRNEQFF.

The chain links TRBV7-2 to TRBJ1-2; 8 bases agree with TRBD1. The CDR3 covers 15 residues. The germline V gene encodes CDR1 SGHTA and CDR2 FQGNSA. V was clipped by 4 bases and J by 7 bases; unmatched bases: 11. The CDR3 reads CASSSADRVIIGYTF. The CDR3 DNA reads TGTGCCAGCAGCTCCGCGGACAGGGTCATTATTGGCTACACCTTC.

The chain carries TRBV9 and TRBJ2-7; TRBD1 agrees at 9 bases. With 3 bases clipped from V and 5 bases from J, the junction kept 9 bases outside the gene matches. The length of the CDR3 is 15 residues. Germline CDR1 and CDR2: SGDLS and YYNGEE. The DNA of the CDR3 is TGTGCCAGCAGCGCAGGACAGGGGAGCTACGACGAGCAGTACTTC. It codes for CASSAGQGSYDEQYF.

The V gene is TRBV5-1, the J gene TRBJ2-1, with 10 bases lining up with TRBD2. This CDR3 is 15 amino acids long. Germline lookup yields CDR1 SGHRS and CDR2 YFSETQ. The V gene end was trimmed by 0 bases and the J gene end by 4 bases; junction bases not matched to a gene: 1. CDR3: CASSLGTSGYNEQFF. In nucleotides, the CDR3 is TGCGCCAGCAGCTTGGGGACTAGCGGTTACAATGAGCAGTTCTTC.

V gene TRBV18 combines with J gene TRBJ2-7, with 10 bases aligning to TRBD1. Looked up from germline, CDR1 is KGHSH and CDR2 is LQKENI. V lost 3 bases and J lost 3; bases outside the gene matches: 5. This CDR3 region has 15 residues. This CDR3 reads CASSPTTGGIYEQYF. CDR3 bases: TGTGCCAGCTCACCTACGACAGGGGGCATCTACGAGCAGTACTTC.

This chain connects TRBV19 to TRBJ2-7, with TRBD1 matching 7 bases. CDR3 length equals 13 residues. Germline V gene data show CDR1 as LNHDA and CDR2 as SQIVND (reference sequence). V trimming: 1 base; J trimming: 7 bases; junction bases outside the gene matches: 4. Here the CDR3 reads CASSIGQGGEQYF. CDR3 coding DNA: TGTGCCAGTAGTATAGGACAGGGCGGAGAGCAGTACTTC.

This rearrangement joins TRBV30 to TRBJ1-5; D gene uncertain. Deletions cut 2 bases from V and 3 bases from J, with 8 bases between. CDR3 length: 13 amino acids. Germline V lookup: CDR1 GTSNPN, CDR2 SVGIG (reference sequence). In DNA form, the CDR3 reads TGTGCCTGGAGTACACAGAACAATCAGCCCCAGCATTTT. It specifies CAWSTQNNQPQHF.

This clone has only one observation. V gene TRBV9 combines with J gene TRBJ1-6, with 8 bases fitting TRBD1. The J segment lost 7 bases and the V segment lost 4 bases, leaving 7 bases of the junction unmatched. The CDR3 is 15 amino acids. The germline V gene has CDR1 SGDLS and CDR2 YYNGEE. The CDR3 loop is CASSRGQGPNSPLHF. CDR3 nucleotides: TGTGCCAGCAGCCGAGGACAGGGCCCCAATTCACCCCTCCACTTT. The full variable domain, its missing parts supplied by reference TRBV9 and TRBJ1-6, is DSGVTQTPKHLITATGQRVTLRCSPRSGDLSVYWYQQSLDQGLQFLIQYYNGEERAKGNILERFSAQQFPDLHSELNLSSLELGDSALYFCASSRGQGPNSPLHFGNGTRLTVT.

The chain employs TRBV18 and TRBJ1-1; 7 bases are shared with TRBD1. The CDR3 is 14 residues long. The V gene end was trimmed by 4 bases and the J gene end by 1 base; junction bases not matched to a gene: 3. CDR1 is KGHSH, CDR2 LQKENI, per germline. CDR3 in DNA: TGTGCCAGCTCACAGGGGGCAAGGAACACTGAAGCTTTCTTT. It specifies CASSQGARNTEAFF.

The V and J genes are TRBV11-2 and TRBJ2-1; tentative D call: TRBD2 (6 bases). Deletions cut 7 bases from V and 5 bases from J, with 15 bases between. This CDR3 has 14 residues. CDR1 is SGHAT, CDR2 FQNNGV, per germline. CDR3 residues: CASTYRDFDNEQFF. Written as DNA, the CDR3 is TGTGCCAGCACCTACCGGGACTTCGACAATGAGCAGTTCTTC.

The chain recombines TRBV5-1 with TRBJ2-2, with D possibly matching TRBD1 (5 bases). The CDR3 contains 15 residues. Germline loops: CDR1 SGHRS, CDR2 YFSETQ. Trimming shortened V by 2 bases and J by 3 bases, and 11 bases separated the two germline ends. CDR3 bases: TGCGCCAGCAGCTTTTCCGTAGGGGACACCGGGGAGCTGTTTTTT. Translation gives CASSFSVGDTGELFF.

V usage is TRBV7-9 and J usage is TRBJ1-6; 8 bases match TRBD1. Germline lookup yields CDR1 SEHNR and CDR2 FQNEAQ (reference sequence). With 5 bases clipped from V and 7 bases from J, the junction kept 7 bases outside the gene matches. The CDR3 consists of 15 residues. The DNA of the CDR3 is TGTGCCAGCAGCCTAACGACAGGGGAAAATTCACCCCTCCACTTT. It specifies CASSLTTGENSPLHF.

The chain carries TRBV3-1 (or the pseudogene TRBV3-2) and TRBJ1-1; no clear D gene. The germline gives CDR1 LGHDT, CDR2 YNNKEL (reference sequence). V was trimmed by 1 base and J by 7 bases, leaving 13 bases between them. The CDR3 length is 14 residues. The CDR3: CASSQVGGYSEAFF. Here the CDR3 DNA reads TGTGCCAGCAGCCAAGTAGGAGGGTACAGTGAAGCTTTCTTT.

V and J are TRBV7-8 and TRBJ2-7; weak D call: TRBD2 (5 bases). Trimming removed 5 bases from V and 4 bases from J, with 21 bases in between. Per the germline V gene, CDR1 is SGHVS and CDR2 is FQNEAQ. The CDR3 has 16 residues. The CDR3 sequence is CASSTHRLGGGYEQYF. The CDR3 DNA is TGTGCCAGCAGCACCCACCGGCTGGGTGGAGGTTACGAGCAGTACTTC.